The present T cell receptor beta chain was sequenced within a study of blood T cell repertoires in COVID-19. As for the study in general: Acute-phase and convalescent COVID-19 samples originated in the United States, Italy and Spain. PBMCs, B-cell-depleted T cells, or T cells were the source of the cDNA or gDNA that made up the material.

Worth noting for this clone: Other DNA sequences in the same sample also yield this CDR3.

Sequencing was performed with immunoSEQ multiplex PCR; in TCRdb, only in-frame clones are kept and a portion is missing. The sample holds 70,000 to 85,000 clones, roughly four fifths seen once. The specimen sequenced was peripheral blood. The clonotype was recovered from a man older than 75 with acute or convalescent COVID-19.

The DNA of the CDR3 is TGTGCCAGCAGCTTAGCCTTCGGGGGTTCCTACGAGCAGTACTTC. Protein sequence: CASSLAFGGSYEQYF. The gene calls are TRBV7-2 and TRBJ2-7, with D tentatively TRBD2 (6 bases). The germline V gene has CDR1 SGHTA and CDR2 FQGNSA. This CDR3 spans 15 amino acids. Trimming stripped 0 bases from V and 1 base from J, with 10 bases between.